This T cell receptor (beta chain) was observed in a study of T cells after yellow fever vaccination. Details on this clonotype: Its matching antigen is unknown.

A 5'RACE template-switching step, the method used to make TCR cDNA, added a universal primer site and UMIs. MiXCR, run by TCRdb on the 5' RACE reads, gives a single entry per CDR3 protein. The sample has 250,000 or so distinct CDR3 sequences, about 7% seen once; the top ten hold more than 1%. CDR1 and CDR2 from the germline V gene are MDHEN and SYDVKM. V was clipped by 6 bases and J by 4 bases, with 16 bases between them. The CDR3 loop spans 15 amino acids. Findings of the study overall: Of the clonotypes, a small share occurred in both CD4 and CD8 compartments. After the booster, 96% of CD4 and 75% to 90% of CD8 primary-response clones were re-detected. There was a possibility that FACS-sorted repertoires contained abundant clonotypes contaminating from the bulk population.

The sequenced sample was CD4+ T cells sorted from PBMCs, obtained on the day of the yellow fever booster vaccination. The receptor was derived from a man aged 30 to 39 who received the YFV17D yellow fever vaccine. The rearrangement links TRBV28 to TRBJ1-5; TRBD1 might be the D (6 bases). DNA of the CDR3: TGTGCCAGCAGCCGAGCCCCAGGGGTGAATCAGCCCCAGCATTTT. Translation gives CASSRAPGVNQPQHF.